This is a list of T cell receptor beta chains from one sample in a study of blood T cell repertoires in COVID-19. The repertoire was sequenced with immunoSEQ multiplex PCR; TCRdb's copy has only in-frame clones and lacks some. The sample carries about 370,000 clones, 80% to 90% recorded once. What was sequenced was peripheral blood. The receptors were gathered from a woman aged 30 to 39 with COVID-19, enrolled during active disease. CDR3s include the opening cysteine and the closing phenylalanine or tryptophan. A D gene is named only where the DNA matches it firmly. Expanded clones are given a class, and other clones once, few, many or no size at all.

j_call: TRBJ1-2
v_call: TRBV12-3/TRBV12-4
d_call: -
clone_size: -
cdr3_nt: TGTGCCAGTACAGGGTGGAGCTATGGCTACACCTTC
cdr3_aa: CASTGWSYGYTF

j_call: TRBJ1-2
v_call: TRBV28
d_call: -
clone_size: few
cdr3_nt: TGTGCCAGCAGTCCCCCAACAGGGATCGATGGCTACACCTTC
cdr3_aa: CASSPPTGIDGYTF

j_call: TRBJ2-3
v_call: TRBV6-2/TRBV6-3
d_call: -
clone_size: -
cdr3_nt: TGTGCCAGCAGTTACTCGGTCAGTCCCGATACGCAGTATTTT
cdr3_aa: CASSYSVSPDTQYF

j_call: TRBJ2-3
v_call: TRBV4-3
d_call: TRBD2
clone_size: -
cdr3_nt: TGCGCCAGCAGCCTAGGGGTAGCGGGGGAGACAGATACGCAGTATTTT
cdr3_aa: CASSLGVAGETDTQYF

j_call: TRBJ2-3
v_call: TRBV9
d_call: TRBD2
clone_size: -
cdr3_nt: TGTGCCAGCAGCTTCCGAGCGGGAGGGCCAGCAGATACGCAGTATTTT
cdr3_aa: CASSFRAGGPADTQYF

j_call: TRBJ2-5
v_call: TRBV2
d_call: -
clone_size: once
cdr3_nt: TGTGCCAGCAGGGCGGTGACCCCCGGGGCCCAGTACTTC
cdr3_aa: CASRAVTPGAQYF

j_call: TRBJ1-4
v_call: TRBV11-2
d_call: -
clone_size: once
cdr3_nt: TGTGCCAGCAGCTTAGGCGGCGGATCTAATGAAAAACTGTTTTTT
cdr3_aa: CASSLGGGSNEKLFF

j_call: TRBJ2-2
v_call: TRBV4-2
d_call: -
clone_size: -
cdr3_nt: TGTGCCAGCAGCGTTGAGGCCGCCTCTAACACCGGGGAGCTGTTTTTT
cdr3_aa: CASSVEAASNTGELFF

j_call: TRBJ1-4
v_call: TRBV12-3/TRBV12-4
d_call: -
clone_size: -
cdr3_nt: TGTGCCAGCAGTTTAGGGGCAGATGAAAAACTGTTTTTT
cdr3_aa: CASSLGADEKLFF

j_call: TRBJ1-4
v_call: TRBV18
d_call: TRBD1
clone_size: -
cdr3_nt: TGTGCCAGCTCATTTCTAACCGGGACAGGGGCGCGTAATGAAAAACTGTTTTTT
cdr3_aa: CASSFLTGTGARNEKLFF

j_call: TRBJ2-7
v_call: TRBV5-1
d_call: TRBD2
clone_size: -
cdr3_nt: TGCGCCAGCAGCTCGTCGGGGGGCGAGCAGTACTTC
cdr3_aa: CASSSSGGEQYF

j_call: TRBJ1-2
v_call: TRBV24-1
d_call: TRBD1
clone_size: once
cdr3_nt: TGTGCCACCTCCGGGTGGGAGACAGGGTCACTTTATGGCTACACCTTC
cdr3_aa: CATSGWETGSLYGYTF

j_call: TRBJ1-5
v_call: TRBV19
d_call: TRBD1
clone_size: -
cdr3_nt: TGTGCCAGTAGAACGGGACAGGGGGAACATCAGCCCCAGCATTTT
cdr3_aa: CASRTGQGEHQPQHF

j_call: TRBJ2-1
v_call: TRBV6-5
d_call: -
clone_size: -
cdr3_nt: TGTGCCAGCAGTTACCCGAGTAAAGGGGGGGACAATGAGCAGTTCTTC
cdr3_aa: CASSYPSKGGDNEQFF

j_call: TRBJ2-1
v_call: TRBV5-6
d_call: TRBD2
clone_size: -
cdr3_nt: TGTGCCAGCAGCTTGGCCGGTGGTAGCGGGAGTCTGTATGAGCAGTTCTTC
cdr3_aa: CASSLAGGSGSLYEQFF

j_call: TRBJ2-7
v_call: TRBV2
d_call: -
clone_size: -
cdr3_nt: TGTGCCAGCATCAGGGATGGCTACGAGCAGTACTTC
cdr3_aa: CASIRDGYEQYF

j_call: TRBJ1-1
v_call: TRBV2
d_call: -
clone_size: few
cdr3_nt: TGTGCCAGCAGTGGAACACGGGCTGAAGCTTTCTTT
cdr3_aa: CASSGTRAEAFF

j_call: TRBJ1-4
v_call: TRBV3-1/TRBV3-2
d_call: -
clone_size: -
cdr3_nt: TGTGCCAGCAGCCAAGATCCCAACAGGCGTCGGGAAAAACTGTTTTTT
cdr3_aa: CASSQDPNRRREKLFF

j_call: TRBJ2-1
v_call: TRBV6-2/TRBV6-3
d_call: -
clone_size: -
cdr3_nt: TGTGCCAGCAGCACACAGGGATACGAGCAGTTCTTC
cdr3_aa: CASSTQGYEQFF

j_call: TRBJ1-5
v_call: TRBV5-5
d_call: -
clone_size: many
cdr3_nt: TGTGCCAGCAGCTTGAGGGCAGCGGAACTAAACAATCAGCCCCAGCATTTT
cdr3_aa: CASSLRAAELNNQPQHF

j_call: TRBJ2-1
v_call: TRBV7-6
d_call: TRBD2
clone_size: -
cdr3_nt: TGTGCCAGCAGCTCTACGATAGCCGACGTGCCTAGCGGGGTCGCTGAGCAGTTCTTC
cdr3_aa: CASSSTIADVPSGVAEQFF

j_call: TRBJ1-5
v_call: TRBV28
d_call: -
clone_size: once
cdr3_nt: TGTGCCAGCAGTCAGCACCATTGGAGAGTTCGACCTAATCAGCCCCAGCATTTT
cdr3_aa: CASSQHHWRVRPNQPQHF

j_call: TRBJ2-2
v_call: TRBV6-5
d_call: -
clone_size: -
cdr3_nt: TGTGCCAGCAGCCGAGGACAGCCCCTCACCGGGGAGCTGTTTTTT
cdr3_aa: CASSRGQPLTGELFF

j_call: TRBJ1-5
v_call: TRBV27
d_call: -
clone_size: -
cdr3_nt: TGTGCCAGCATTTGGCCAGACCCTAGGAATCAGCCCCAGCATTTT
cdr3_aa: CASIWPDPRNQPQHF

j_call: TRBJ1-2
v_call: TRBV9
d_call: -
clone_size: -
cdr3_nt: TGTGCCAGCAGCGCGTGGAGGCCCTATGGCTACACCTTC
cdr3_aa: CASSAWRPYGYTF

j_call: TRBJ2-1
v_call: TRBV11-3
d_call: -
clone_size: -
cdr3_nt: TGTGCCAGCAGCTTGGGGGCCACAGGGTGGGGCAATGAGCAGTTCTTC
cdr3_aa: CASSLGATGWGNEQFF

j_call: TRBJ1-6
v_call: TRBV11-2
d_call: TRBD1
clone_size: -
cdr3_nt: TGTGCCAGCAGTATCGGGACAGTTAATTCACCCCTCCACTTT
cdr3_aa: CASSIGTVNSPLHF

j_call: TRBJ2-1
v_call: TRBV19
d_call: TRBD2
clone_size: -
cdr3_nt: TGTGCCAGTAGTATAAGTCCCCTAGCGGGAGCCTCCAATGAGCAGTTCTTC
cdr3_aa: CASSISPLAGASNEQFF

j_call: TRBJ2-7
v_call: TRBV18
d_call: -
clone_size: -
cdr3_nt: TGTGCCAGCTCACGGTCCGGGTCGAGCTCCTACGAGCAGTACTTC
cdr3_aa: CASSRSGSSSYEQYF

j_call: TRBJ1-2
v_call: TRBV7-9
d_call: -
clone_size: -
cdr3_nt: TGTGCCAGCACCCCCTCAGGGCAGGATGGCTACACCTTC
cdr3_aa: CASTPSGQDGYTF

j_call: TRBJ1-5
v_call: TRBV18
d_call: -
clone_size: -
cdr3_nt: TGTGCCAGCTCACCGAGTGGCAATCAGCCCCAGCATTTT
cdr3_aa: CASSPSGNQPQHF

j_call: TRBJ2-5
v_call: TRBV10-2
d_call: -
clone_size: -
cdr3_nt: TGCGCCAGCCGTAGGGGGTCCGGCGAGACCCAGTACTTC
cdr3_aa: CASRRGSGETQYF

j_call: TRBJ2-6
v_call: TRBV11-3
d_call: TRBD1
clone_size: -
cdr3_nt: TGTGCCAGCGGGGACAGGGGGCTTTCTGGGGCCAACGTCCTGACTTTC
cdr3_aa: CASGDRGLSGANVLTF

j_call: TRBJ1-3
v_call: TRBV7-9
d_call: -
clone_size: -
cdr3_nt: TGTGCCAGCAGCTCCCCACTAAACATGAACTCTGGAAACACCATATATTTT
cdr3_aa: CASSSPLNMNSGNTIYF

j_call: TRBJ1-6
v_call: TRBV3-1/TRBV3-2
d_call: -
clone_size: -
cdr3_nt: TGTGCCAGCAGCCAAGCCTCTCTGGACAGCTATTTTAATTCACCCCTCCACTTT
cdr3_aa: CASSQASLDSYFNSPLHF

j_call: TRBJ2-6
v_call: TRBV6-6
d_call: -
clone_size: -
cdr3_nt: TGTGCCAGCACCGCGTTTCGCTCTGGGGCCAACGTCCTGACTTTC
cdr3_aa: CASTAFRSGANVLTF

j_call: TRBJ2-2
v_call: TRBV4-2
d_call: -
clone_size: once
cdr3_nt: TGTGCCAGCAGCCAAGATTCCCTAGCGAGCACCGGGGAGCTGTTTTTT
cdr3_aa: CASSQDSLASTGELFF

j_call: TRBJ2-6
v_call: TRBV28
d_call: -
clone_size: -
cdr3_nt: TGTGCCAGCACGGTATCTGGGGCCAACGTCCTGACTTTC
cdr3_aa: CASTVSGANVLTF

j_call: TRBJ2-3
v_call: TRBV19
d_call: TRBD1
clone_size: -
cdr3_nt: TGTGCCAGTAGTAATAGGGGGCCCATAGATACGCAGTATTTT
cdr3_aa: CASSNRGPIDTQYF

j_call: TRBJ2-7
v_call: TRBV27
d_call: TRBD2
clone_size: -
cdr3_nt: TGTGCCAGCAGTTTAATAGCGGGGTCCTACGAGCAGTACTTC
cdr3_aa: CASSLIAGSYEQYF

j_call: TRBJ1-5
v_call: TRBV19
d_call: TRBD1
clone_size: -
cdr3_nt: TGTGCCAGTAGTATAGGGGACAGGGCTCTACATCAGCCCCAGCATTTT
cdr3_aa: CASSIGDRALHQPQHF

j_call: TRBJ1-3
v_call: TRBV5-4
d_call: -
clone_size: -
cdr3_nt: TGTGCCAGCAGCCCCCAGGAGGGGGGAAACACCATATATTTT
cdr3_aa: CASSPQEGGNTIYF

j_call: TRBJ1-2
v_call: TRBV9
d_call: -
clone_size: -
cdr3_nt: TGTGCCAGCAGCGTAGGGGAGGGAAACTATGGCTACACCTTC
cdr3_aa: CASSVGEGNYGYTF

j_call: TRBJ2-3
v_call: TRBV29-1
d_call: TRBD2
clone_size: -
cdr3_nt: TGCAGCGCCGCCAACCTAGCGGGAATTCGCACAGATACGCAGTATTTT
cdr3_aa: CSAANLAGIRTDTQYF

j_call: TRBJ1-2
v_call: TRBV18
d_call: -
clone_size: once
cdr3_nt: TGTGCCAGCTCACCACCAAGCGTGGGGGGAAACTATGGCTACACCTTC
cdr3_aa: CASSPPSVGGNYGYTF

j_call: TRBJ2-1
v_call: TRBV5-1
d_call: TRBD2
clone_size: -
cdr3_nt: TGCGCCAGCAGCTTAGGGACTAGTGGGTACAATGAGCAGTTCTTC
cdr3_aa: CASSLGTSGYNEQFF

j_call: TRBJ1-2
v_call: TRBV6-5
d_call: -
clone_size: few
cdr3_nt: TGTGCCAGCAGTCCCGCGGCCGGGGTAATCTATGGCTACACCTTC
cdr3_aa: CASSPAAGVIYGYTF

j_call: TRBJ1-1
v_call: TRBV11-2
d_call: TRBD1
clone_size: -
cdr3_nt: TGTGCCAGCAGCTCCCGGACAGGTGCGAACACTGAAGCTTTCTTT
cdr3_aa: CASSSRTGANTEAFF

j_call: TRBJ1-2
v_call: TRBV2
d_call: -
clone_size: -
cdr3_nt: TGTGCCAGCAGTGAAGCGCTTACAGGAGACTATGGCTACACCTTC
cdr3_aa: CASSEALTGDYGYTF

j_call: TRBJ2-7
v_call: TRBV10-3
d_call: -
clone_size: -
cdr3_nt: TGTGCCATCAGTGAGTCCAGGGACGAGCAGTACTTC
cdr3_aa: CAISESRDEQYF

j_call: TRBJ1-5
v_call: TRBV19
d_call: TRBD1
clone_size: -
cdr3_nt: TGTGCCAGTAACCCGACAGGGGATCAGCCCCAGCATTTT
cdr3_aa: CASNPTGDQPQHF

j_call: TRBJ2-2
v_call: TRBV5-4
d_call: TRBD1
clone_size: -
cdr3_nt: TGTGCCAGCAGCTTGGAGACAGGGGCTAGCACCGGGGAGCTGTTTTTT
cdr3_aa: CASSLETGASTGELFF

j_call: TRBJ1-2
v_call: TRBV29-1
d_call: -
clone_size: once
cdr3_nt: TGCAGCGTTGAAGTCCGAGACAGAAGAAACTATGGCTACACCTTC
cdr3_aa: CSVEVRDRRNYGYTF